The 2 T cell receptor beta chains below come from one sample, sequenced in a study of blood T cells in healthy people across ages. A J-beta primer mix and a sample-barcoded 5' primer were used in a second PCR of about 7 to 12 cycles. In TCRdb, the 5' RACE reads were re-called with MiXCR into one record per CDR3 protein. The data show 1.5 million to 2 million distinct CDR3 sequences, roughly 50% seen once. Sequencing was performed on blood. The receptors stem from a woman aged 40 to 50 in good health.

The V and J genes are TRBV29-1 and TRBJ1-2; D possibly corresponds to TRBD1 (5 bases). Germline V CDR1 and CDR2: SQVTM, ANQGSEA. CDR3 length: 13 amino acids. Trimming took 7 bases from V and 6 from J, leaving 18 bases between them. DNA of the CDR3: TGCAGCGCCTCTTTACCAGGGCAAAATGGCTACACCTTC. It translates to CSASLPGQNGYTF.

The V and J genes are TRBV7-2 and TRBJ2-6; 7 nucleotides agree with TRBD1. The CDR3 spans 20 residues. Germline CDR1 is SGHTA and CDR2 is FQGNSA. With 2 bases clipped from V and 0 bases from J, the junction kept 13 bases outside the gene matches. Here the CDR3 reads CASSLQDRPPRYSGANVLTF. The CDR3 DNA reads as TGTGCCAGCAGCTTACAGGACAGGCCACCGCGTTACTCTGGGGCCAACGTCCTGACTTTC.